This TCR beta chain stems from a study of monozygotic twins with inflammatory bowel disease. Germline lookup yields CDR1 MNHEY and CDR2 SMNVEV (reference sequence). The length of the CDR3 is 14 residues. TCRalpha and TCRbeta cDNA was put through two nested PCRs of 16 and 9 cycles. TCRdb re-called the 5' RACE reads and gives one entry per CDR3 protein, without DNA. The sample shows a few hundred thousand distinct CDR3 sequences, and 2% to 3% sits with its ten largest clones. V is TRBV27 and J is TRBJ1-2. The source is a human donor with ulcerative colitis or Crohn's disease, or a healthy co-twin of an affected twin (not recorded which). Material: blood. The CDR3 region is CASSLSTGNHGYTF.